Presented here are 7 T cell receptor beta chains from one specimen sequenced in a study of cytomegalovirus exposure and HLA in healthy donors. The PCR used 60 Vbeta and 13 Jbeta primers. Produced via immunoSEQ multiplex PCR; TCRdb's table is partial and in-frame only. The sample records 150,000 to 170,000 clones, around 74% being singletons. Sequencing was carried out using PBMCs. Receptors originate from a man between 18 and 29 years old in good health and CMV-seronegative.

The rearrangement links TRBV7-9 to TRBJ1-6; 8 bases agree with TRBD1. V dropped 5 bases and J dropped 10; count of bases not matched to a gene: 7. Germline V lookup: CDR1 SEHNR, CDR2 FQNEAQ (reference sequence). There are 14 residues in the CDR3. DNA of the CDR3: TGTGCCAGCAGCCCCCCCCCAGGGGGCTCACCCCTCCACTTT. Protein product: CASSPPPGGSPLHF.

The CDR3 DNA sequence: TGTGCCAGCAGTTCGACAGGGGCCGAGCAGTTCTTC. Translated, it gives CASSSTGAEQFF. V and J are TRBV27 and TRBJ2-1; 8 bases are shared with TRBD1. CDR3 length equals 12 residues. The V gene end was trimmed by 4 bases and the J gene end by 10 bases; junction bases not matched to a gene: 3. Germline V gives CDR1 MNHEY, CDR2 SMNVEV (reference sequence).

This chain uses TRBV28 with TRBJ2-7; 7 bases map to TRBD1. Per the germline V gene, CDR1 is MDHEN and CDR2 is SYDVKM. V was pared by 5 bases and J by 0 bases, with 10 bases of the junction left unmatched. This CDR3 has 16 residues. This CDR3 reads CASSPSTGSYSYEQYV. Written as DNA, the CDR3 is TGTGCCAGCAGTCCTTCGACAGGGTCCTACTCCTACGAGCAGTACGTC.

The chain carries TRBV19 and TRBJ1-2; TRBD1 is a possible D gene (6 bases). Looked up from germline, CDR1 is LNHDA and CDR2 is SQIVND (reference sequence). The CDR3 is made up of 13 amino acids. With 9 bases removed from V and 6 bases from J, the gap between germline ends came to 17 bases. In DNA form, the CDR3 reads TGTGCCAGCTCAGGGGTTAATGGGCATGGCTACACCTTC. Translated, it gives CASSGVNGHGYTF. The full variable domain, completed using reference TRBV19 and TRBJ1-2, is DGGITQSPKYLFRKEGQNVTLSCEQNLNHDAMYWYRQDPGQGLRLIYYSQIVNDFQKGDIAEGYSVSREKKESFPLTVTSAQKNPTAFYLCASSGVNGHGYTFGSGTRLTVV.

The rearrangement joins TRBV29-1 to TRBJ1-1; no definite D call. The CDR3 spans 13 residues. V gave up 4 bases and J gave up 1 base, with 10 bases separating them. Germline CDR1 reads SQVTM; CDR2 reads ANQGSEA. The CDR3 region is CSVVRGENTEAFF. CDR3 in DNA: TGCAGCGTTGTTCGGGGTGAGAACACTGAAGCTTTCTTT.

The chain couples TRBV11-2 to TRBJ1-5, with D hard to call. Between the trimmed V and J ends, which lost 0 bases and 5 bases, there was a span of 5 bases. The germline V gene has CDR1 SGHAT and CDR2 FQNNGV. The CDR3 spans 13 residues. CDR3 bases: TGTGCCAGCAGCTTAGATCGGTATCAGCCCCAGCATTTT. Protein sequence: CASSLDRYQPQHF. Looking up the rest from reference TRBV11-2 and TRBJ1-5 gives the full variable domain: EAGVAQSPRYKIIEKRQSVAFWCNPISGHATLYWYQQILGQGPKLLIQFQNNGVVDDSQLPKDRFSAERLKGVDSTLKIQPAKLEDSAVYLCASSLDRYQPQHFGDGTRLSIL.

The chain is built from TRBV11-1 and TRBJ2-3; 7 bases map to TRBD2. In germline, CDR1 is SGHAT, CDR2 FQDESV (reference sequence). The ends lost 4 bases at V and 4 bases at J; junction bases unmatched: 5. This CDR3 is 14 amino acids long. As DNA, the CDR3 is TGTGCCAGCAGCTATTGGACTAGTTCAGATACGCAGTATTTT. Translated, it gives CASSYWTSSDTQYF.